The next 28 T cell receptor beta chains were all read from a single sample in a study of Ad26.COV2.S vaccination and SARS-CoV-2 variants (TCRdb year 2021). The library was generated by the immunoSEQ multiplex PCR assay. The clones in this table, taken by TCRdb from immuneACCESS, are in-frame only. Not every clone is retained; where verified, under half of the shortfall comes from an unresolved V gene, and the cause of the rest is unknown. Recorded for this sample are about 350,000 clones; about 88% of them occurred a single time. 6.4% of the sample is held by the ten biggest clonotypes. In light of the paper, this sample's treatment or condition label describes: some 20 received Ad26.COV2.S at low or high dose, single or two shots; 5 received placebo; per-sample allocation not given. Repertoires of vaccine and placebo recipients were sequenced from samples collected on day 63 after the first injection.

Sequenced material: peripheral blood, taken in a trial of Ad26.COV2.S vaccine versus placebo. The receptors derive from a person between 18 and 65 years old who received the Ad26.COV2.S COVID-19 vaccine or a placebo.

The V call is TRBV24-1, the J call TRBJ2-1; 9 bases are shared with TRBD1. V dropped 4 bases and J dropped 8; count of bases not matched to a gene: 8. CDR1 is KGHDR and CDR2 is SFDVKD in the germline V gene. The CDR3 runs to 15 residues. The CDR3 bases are TGTGCCACCAGTGAGGGAGGACAGGGGTATGATGAGCAGTTCTTC. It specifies CATSEGGQGYDEQFF.

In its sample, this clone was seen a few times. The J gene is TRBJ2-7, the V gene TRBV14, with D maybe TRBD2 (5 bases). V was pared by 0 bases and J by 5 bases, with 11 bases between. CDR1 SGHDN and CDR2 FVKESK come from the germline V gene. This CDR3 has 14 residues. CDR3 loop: CASSQEAVAHEQYF. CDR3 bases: TGTGCCAGCAGCCAAGAAGCGGTCGCCCACGAGCAGTACTTC.

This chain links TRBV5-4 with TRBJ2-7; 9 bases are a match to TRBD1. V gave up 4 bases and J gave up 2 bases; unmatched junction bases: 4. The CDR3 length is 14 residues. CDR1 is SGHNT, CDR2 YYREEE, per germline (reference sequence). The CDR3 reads CASSGQGSAYEQYF. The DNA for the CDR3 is TGTGCCAGCAGCGGACAGGGGTCCGCCTACGAGCAGTACTTC.

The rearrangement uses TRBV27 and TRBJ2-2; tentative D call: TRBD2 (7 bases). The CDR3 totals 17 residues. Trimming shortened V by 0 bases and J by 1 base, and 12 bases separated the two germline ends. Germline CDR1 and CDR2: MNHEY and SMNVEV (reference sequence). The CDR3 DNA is TGTGCCAGCAGTTTATCGGGGGGGGCAAGGAACACCGGGGAGCTGTTTTTT. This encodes CASSLSGGARNTGELFF.

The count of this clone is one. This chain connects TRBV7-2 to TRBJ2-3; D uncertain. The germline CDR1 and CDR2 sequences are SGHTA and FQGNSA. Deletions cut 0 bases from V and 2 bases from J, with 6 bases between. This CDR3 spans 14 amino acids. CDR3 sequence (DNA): TGTGCCAGCAGCTTAGCATCGGTCACAGATACGCAGTATTTT. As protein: CASSLASVTDTQYF.

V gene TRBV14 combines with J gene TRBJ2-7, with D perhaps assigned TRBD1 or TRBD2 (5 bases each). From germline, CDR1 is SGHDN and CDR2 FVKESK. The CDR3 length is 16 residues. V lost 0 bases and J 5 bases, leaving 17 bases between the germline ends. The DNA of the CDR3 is TGTGCCAGCAGCCAAGATAGAGCAGGGACGGTGAACGAGCAGTACTTC. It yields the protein CASSQDRAGTVNEQYF.

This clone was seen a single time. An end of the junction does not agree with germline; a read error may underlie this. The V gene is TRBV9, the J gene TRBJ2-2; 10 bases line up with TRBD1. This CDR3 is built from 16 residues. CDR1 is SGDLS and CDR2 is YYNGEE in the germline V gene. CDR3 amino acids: CASSIGTGANTGELFF. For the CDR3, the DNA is TGTGCCAGCAGCATTGGGACAGGGGCGAATACCGGGGAGCTGTTTTTT.

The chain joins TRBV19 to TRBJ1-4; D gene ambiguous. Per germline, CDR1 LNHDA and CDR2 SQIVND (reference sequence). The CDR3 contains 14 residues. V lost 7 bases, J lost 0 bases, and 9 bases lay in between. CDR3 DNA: TGTGCCAGTAAGGAGAGATCAACTAATGAAAAACTGTTTTTT. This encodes CASKERSTNEKLFF.

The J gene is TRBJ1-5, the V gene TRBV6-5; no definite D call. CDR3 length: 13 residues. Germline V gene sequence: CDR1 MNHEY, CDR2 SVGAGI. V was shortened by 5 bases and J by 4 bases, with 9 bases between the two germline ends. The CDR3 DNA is TGTGCCAGCAGTCAAACAAGGAATCAGCCCCAGCATTTT. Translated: CASSQTRNQPQHF.

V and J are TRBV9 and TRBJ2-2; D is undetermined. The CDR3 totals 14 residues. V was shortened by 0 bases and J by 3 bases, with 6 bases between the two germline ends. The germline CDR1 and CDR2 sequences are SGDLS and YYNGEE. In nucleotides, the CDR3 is TGTGCCAGCAGCGTAGCTGGGGACACCGGGGAGCTGTTTTTT. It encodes CASSVAGDTGELFF.

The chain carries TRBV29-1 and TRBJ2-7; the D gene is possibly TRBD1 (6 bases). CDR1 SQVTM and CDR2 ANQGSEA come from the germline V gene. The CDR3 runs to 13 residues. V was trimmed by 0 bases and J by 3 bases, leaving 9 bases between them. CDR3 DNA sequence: TGCAGCGTTGAAGAGTCGACAGGCTACGAGCAGTACTTC. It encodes CSVEESTGYEQYF.

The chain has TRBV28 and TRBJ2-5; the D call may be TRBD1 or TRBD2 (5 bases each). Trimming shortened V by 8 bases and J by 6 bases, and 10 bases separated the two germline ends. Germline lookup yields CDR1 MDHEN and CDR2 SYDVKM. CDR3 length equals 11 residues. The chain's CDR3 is CASLEGKTQYF. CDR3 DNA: TGTGCCAGCCTCGAGGGGAAGACCCAGTACTTC.

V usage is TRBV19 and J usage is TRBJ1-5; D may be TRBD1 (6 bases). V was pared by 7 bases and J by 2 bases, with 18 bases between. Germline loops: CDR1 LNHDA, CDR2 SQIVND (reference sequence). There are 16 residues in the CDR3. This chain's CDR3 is CASKGGGFIGNQPQHF. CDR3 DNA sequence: TGTGCCAGTAAAGGGGGTGGATTTATTGGCAATCAGCCCCAGCATTTT.

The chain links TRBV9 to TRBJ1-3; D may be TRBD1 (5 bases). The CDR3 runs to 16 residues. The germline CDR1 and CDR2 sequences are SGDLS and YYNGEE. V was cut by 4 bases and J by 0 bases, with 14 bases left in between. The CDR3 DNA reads TGTGCCAGCAGCCGCGGGGGAAGGAACTCTGGAAACACCATATATTTT. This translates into CASSRGGRNSGNTIYF.

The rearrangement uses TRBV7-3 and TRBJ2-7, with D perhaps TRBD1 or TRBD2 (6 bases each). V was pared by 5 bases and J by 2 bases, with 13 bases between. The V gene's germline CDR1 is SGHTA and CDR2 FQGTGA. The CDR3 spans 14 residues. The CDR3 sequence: CASSIQRGAYEQYF. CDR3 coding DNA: TGTGCCAGCAGCATACAAAGGGGGGCCTACGAGCAGTACTTC.

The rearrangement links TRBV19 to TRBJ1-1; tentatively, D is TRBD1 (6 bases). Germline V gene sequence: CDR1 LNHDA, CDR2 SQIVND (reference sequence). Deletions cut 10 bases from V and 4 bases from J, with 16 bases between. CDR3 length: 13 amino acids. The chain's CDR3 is CATRYGQITEAFF. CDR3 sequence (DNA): TGTGCCACTCGTTACGGACAGATCACTGAAGCTTTCTTT. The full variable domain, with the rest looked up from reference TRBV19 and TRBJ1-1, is DGGITQSPKYLFRKEGQNVTLSCEQNLNHDAMYWYRQDPGQGLRLIYYSQIVNDFQKGDIAEGYSVSREKKESFPLTVTSAQKNPTAFYLCATRYGQITEAFFGQGTRLTVV.

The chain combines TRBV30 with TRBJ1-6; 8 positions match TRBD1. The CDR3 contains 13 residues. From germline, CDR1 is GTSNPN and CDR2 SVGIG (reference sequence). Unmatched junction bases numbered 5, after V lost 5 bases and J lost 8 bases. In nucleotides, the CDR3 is TGTGCCTGGCTGGACAGGGCCTATTCACCCCTCCACTTT. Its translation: CAWLDRAYSPLHF.

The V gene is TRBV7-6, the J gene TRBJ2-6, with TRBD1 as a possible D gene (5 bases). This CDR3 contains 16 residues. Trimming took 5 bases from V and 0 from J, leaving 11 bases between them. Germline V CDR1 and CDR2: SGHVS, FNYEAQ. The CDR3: CASSHLTGSGANVLTF. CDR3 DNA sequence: TGTGCCAGCAGCCACCTCACAGGCTCTGGGGCCAACGTCCTGACTTTC.

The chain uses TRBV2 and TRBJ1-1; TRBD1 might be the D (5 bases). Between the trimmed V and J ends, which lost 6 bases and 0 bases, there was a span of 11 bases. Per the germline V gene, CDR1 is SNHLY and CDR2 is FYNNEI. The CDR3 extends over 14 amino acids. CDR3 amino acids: CASRNEGMNTEAFF. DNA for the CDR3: TGTGCCAGCAGGAACGAGGGGATGAACACTGAAGCTTTCTTT.

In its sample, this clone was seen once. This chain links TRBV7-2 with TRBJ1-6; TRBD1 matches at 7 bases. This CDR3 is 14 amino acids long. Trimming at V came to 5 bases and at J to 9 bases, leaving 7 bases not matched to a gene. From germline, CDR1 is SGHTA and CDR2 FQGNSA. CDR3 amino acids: CASSEQGLGSPLHF. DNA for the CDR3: TGTGCCAGCAGCGAACAGGGGCTAGGTTCACCCCTCCACTTT. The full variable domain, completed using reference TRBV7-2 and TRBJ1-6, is GAGVSQSPSNKVTEKGKDVELRCDPISGHTALYWYRQSLGQGLEFLIYFQGNSAPDKSGLPSDRFSAERTGGSVSTLTIQRTQQEDSAVYLCASSEQGLGSPLHFGNGTRLTVT.

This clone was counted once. The CDR3 reads CASSTPSGRGSYNEQFF. CDR3 in DNA: TGTGCCAGTAGTACCCCCAGCGGGAGAGGATCCTACAATGAGCAGTTCTTC. The chain combines TRBV19 with TRBJ2-1; 8 bases align to TRBD2. This CDR3 contains 17 residues. CDR1 LNHDA and CDR2 SQIVND come from the germline V gene (reference sequence). V shed 4 bases, J shed 1 base, and the junction held 9 bases outside the gene matches.

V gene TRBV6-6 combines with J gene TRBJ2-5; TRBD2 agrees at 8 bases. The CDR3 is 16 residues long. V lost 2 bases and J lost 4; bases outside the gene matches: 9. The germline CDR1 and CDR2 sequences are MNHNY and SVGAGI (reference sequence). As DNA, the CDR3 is TGTGCCAGCAGTTACGTGGCGGGGGGCGGTATAGAGACCCAGTACTTC. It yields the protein CASSYVAGGGIETQYF.

CDR3 DNA sequence: TGTGCCTGGAGTGTGGGGCCGCACAACACCTACGAGCAGTACTTC. Translating it yields CAWSVGPHNTYEQYF. The chain has TRBV30 and TRBJ2-7, with a possible D match to TRBD1 (5 bases). CDR1 GTSNPN and CDR2 SVGIG come from the germline V gene (reference sequence). The ends were cut back, 0 bases at V and 2 bases at J, with 14 bases in the middle. This CDR3 is 15 amino acids long.

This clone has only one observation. The chain's CDR3 is CASSITGTGGVEQYF. In nucleotides, the CDR3 is TGTGCCAGCAGCATAACCGGGACAGGGGGCGTCGAGCAGTACTTC. This chain joins TRBV9 and TRBJ2-7; 12 bases map to TRBD1. CDR1 is SGDLS and CDR2 is YYNGEE in the germline V gene. The CDR3 has 15 residues. V trimming: 4 bases; J trimming: 6 bases; junction bases outside the gene matches: 8. The entire variable domain, with the rest obtained from reference TRBV9 and TRBJ2-7, is as follows: DSGVTQTPKHLITATGQRVTLRCSPRSGDLSVYWYQQSLDQGLQFLIQYYNGEERAKGNILERFSAQQFPDLHSELNLSSLELGDSALYFCASSITGTGGVEQYFGPGTRLTVT.

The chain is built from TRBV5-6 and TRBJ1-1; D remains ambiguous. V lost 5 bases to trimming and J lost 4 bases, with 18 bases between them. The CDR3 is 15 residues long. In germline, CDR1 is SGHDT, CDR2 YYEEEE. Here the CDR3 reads CASRLSVGLVTEAFF. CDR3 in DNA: TGTGCCAGCAGGCTGTCGGTAGGGTTGGTCACTGAAGCTTTCTTT.

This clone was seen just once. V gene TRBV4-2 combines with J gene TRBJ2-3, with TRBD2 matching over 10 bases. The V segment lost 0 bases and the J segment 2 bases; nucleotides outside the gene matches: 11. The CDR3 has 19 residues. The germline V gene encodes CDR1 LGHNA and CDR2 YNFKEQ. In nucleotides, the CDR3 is TGTGCCAGCAGCCAAGAATCGATACTAGCGGGAATAGACACAGATACGCAGTATTTT. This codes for CASSQESILAGIDTDTQYF.

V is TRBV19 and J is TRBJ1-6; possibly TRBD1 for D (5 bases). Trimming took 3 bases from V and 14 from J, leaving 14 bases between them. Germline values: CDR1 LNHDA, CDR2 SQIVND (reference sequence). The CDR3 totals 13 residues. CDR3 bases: TGTGCCAGTAGTATGGCGGGGGGGTCAGCCCTCCACTTT. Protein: CASSMAGGSALHF.

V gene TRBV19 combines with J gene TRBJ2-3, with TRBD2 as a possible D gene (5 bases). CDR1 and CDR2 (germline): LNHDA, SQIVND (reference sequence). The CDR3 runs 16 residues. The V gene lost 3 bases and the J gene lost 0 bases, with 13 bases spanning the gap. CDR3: CASSIAGGSSTDTQYF. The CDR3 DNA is TGTGCCAGTAGTATCGCGGGCGGGTCTAGCACAGATACGCAGTATTTT.